Included here is one TCR beta chain sequence, with context. Its antigen remains unknown. Stated treatment: oral pan-JAK inhibitor, 5-10 mg twice daily. Peripheral blood, together with lesional scalp punch biopsies, was collected from alopecia areata patients. CDR3 length: 12 residues. Germline trimming cut 1 base from V and 8 bases from J; bases unmatched to any gene: 4. CDR1 GTSNPN and CDR2 SVGIG come from the germline V gene (reference sequence). This record belongs to a study of CD8+ T cells in alopecia areata. Study-level background: Using the percentage of affected scalp area, treated patients' severity was scored. General study results and limits: Across lesional scalp, and particularly alopecia totalis/universalis, clonality surpassed that of normal scalp. Scalp clonality, along with expanded CD8+ clones among the top 100, was significantly decreased by tofacitinib. While patients received tofacitinib, many expanded lesional clones remained present in scalp and blood.

Reverse transcribed after extraction, RNA yielded cDNA as the sequencing template. Data came from immunoSEQ multiplex PCR; TCRdb stores just in-frame clones and leaves some out. The table lists roughly 6,100 clones, around two thirds of them singletons, with 8.6% in the top ten. The chain has TRBV30 and TRBJ1-2; 7 bases map to TRBD1. This specimen was skin, taken at approximately week 31, from a patient treated with tofacitinib. The receptor's source is a human donor with alopecia areata. This chain's CDR3 is CAWSGQGFGYTF. As DNA, the CDR3 is TGTGCCTGGAGTGGACAGGGCTTCGGCTACACCTTC.